The present T cell receptor beta chain was sequenced within a study of CD8+ T cells in alopecia areata. About the study: Those patients who were treated received oral tofacitinib, which was given at 5 to 10 mg twice daily for moderate-to-severe alopecia areata.

Only a few counts were recorded for this clone. Researchers gathered lesional scalp punch biopsies and peripheral blood from patients with alopecia areata. Extraction and reverse transcription of RNA yielded cDNA as the sequencing template. The protocol was immunoSEQ multiplex PCR, while the TCRdb copy is restricted to in-frame clones and leaves out a portion. The sample carries 150,000 to 200,000 clones, approximately 59% recorded once. This TCR came from a human donor with alopecia areata. The sample was CD4+ T cells sorted from blood, taken at week 0.

The CDR3: CAWSSIGHGAYEQYF. Written as DNA, the CDR3 is TGTGCCTGGAGTTCAATCGGGCACGGAGCCTACGAGCAGTACTTC. This chain connects TRBV30 to TRBJ2-7; no reliable D call. Trimming cost V 2 bases and J 2 bases, with 16 bases left between them. This CDR3 region has 15 residues. Germline CDR1 reads GTSNPN; CDR2 reads SVGIG (reference sequence).